These 8 T cell receptor beta chains share one sample of origin, sequenced in a study of response to subunit inactivated influenza vaccine. TCRdb called the RT-PCR reads again in MiXCR, with one record for every CDR3 protein. The sample has approximately 500,000 distinct CDR3 sequences, approximately 22% seen once. This sample was also put to use in a study of T cells expressing NK-cell markers. This second report adds: Making the TCR beta cDNA relied on 5'RACE template switching with UMIs.

The source was CD4+ T cells sorted from PBMCs, collected 11 to 12 days after vaccination. The receptors come from a man in his fifties or sixties who received an inactivated influenza vaccine.

This chain links TRBV5-1 with TRBJ2-1; TRBD1 matches at 7 bases. The CDR3 has 14 residues. Per germline, CDR1 SGHRS and CDR2 YFSETQ. J was trimmed by 3 bases and V by 7 bases; bases with no gene match: 7. The CDR3: CASYNRDSYNEQFF. For the CDR3, the DNA is TGCGCCAGCTATAACCGGGACAGCTACAATGAGCAGTTCTTC.

The chain recombines TRBV2 with TRBJ1-5; 7 bases agree with TRBD1. CDR1 and CDR2 from the germline V gene are SNHLY and FYNNEI. The CDR3 extends over 14 amino acids. Germline trimming cut 5 bases from V and 7 bases from J; bases unmatched to any gene: 8. CDR3 loop: CASSPNRGSQPQHF. The CDR3 DNA follows: TGTGCCAGCAGTCCCAACAGGGGTTCACAGCCCCAGCATTTT.

This clonotype was observed a handful of times. Germline and junction disagree at one end, which may indicate a read error. The gene calls are TRBV5-1 and TRBJ2-3; TRBD1 is a possible D gene (6 bases). The CDR3 is 15 amino acids. In germline, CDR1 is SGHRS, CDR2 YFSETQ. CDR3 loop: CASSSGTLHTDTQYF. The DNA of the CDR3 is TGCGCCAGCAGCTCCGGGACACTCCACACAGATACCCAGTATTTT.

The chain is built from TRBV2 and TRBJ1-1; TRBD1 agrees at 9 bases. Looked up from germline, CDR1 is SNHLY and CDR2 is FYNNEI. The CDR3 totals 15 residues. The V segment lost 6 bases and the J segment 7 bases; nucleotides outside the gene matches: 12. This CDR3 is CASSSKDRGSGEAFF. The CDR3 DNA follows: TGTGCCAGCAGCTCCAAGGACAGGGGAAGTGGTGAAGCTTTCTTT.

In its sample, this clonotype was seen a few times. The chain uses TRBV20-1 and TRBJ1-6; TRBD1 might be the D (6 bases). The CDR3 is made up of 17 amino acids. V lost 5 bases and J lost 9, with 26 bases in between. Germline-derived CDR1 and CDR2 are DFQATT and SNEGSKA (reference sequence). The DNA for the CDR3 is TGCAGTGCTCGGGGAGGGGGAACAGGGTTACGTGGTTCACCCCTCCACTTT. The encoded protein is CSARGGGTGLRGSPLHF.

The chain carries TRBV5-1 and TRBJ2-7; D unresolved. CDR3 size: 14 residues. The V end lost 4 bases, the J end lost 6 bases, and 17 bases lay between the germline ends. Looked up from germline, CDR1 is SGHRS and CDR2 is YFSETQ. CDR3: CASSLVAASLEQYF. The CDR3 DNA sequence: TGCGCCAGCAGCCTCGTCGCAGCCTCTCTCGAGCAGTACTTC.

Here the CDR3 DNA reads TGTGCCAGCACCGTTAGCGGGAGCACCGGGGAGCTGTTTTTT. Its protein product is CASTVSGSTGELFF. This chain links TRBV9 with TRBJ2-2, with 9 bases that match TRBD2. J lost 4 bases, V lost 6 bases, and 4 bases had no gene match. Germline-derived CDR1 and CDR2 are SGDLS and YYNGEE. The CDR3 extends over 14 amino acids. Supplemented by reference TRBV9 and TRBJ2-2, the full variable domain reads DSGVTQTPKHLITATGQRVTLRCSPRSGDLSVYWYQQSLDQGLQFLIQYYNGEERAKGNILERFSAQQFPDLHSELNLSSLELGDSALYFCASTVSGSTGELFFGEGSRLTVL.

CDR3 bases: TGTGCCAGCTCGACTAGCATGGGCACACTATTAGGCACTGAGCAGTTCTTC. This encodes CASSTSMGTLLGTEQFF. The rearrangement links TRBV7-2 to TRBJ2-1, with 7 positions matching TRBD2. The germline V gene encodes CDR1 SGHTA and CDR2 FQGNSA. V lost 8 bases, J lost 9 bases, and 22 bases stayed unmatched. CDR3 length equals 17 residues.